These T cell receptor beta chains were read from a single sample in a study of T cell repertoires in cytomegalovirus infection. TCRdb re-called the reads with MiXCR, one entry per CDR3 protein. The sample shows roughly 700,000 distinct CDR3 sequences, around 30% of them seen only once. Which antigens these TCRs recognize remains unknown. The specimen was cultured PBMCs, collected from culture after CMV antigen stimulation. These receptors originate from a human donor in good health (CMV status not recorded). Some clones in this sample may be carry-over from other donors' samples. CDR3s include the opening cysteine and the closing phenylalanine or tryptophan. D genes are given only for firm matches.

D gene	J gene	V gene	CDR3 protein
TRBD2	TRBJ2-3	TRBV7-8	CASSLIAGGLTADTQYF
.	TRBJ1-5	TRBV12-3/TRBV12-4	CASRRGTAGGSNQPQHF
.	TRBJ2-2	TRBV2	CASTGRYTGELFF
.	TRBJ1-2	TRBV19	CASTVVWQSYGYTF
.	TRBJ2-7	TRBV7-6	CASSLYGRDEQYF
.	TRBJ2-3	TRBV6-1	CASSEVPGIDTQYF
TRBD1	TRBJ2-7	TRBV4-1	CASSQDVSGQLSYEQYF
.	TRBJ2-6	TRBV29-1	CSASESGANVLTF
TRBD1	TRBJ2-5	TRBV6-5	CASSYPSQGEETQYF
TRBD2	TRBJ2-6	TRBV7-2	CASSLTGTSTSGANVLTF
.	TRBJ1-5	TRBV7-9	CASSADFTQPQHF
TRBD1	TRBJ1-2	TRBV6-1	CASSGTGQGYTF
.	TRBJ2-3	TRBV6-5	CASSFTSPQYF
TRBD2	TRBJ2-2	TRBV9	CASSALSGREELFF
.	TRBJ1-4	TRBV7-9	CASSNIYRAKNEKLFF
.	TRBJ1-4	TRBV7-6	CASTPWDTYEKLFF
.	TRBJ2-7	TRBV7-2	CASSLVREGEQYF